The 20 T cell receptor beta chains below all came from one sample that was sequenced in a study of type 1 regulatory T cells. These receptors' targets are unknown. One entry per CDR3 protein, called by TCRdb with MiXCR from the reads. The data show roughly 68,000 distinct CDR3 sequences, with 50% to 70% seen just once and 7.6% held by the top ten. The sample comprised cultured T cells, either the whole culture or a sorted T cell fraction (not recorded which). Subset indicated: Tr1-enriched cell product generated in vitro against host alloantigens. These receptors came from a human donor in good health.

The genes are TRBV5-1 and TRBJ2-3, with TRBD1 identical over 7 bases. V trimming: 2 bases; J trimming: 2 bases; junction bases outside the gene matches: 2. The CDR3 covers 14 residues. CDR1 is SGHRS, CDR2 YFSETQ, per germline. In nucleotides, the CDR3 is TGCGCCAGCAGCTTTGGACAGGACACAGATACGCAGTATTTT. This codes for CASSFGQDTDTQYF.

The table lists this clonotype with many counts. This chain links TRBV7-2 with TRBJ2-1, with D possibly TRBD2 on 5 matching bases. V lost 4 bases and J lost 1, with 20 bases in between. The germline gives CDR1 SGHTA, CDR2 FQGNSA. This CDR3 comprises 18 residues. For the CDR3, the DNA is TGTGCCAGCAGCTCTCCTGGTCGGGGAACGGAATCCTACAATGAGCAGTTCTTC. This translates into CASSSPGRGTESYNEQFF.

In this sample, this clonotype turned up a few times. The CDR3 is CASSPGTTFYEQYF. The DNA of the CDR3 is TGTGCCAGCAGCCCCGGGACAACTTTCTACGAGCAGTACTTC. V gene TRBV7-9 combines with J gene TRBJ2-7, with D possibly TRBD1 on 6 matching bases. Trimming cost V 5 bases and J 3 bases, with 14 bases left between them. The CDR3 runs 14 residues. The germline gives CDR1 SEHNR, CDR2 FQNEAQ (reference sequence).

The chain is built from TRBV30 and TRBJ1-1; TRBD1 might be the D (6 bases). Germline V gene data show CDR1 as GTSNPN and CDR2 as SVGIG (reference sequence). Trimming took off 5 bases at V and 1 base at J, with 11 bases between the two ends. This CDR3 contains 13 residues. This CDR3 is CAWSLQGNTEAFF. CDR3 nucleotide sequence: TGTGCCTGGTCATTACAGGGGAACACTGAAGCTTTCTTT. The full variable domain, with the rest looked up from reference TRBV30 and TRBJ1-1, is SQTIHQWPATLVQPVGSPLSLECTVEGTSNPNLYWYRQAAGRGLQLLFYSVGIGQISSEVPQNLSASRPQDRQFILSSKKLLLSDSGFYLCAWSLQGNTEAFFGQGTRLTVV.

This clonotype was detected only once. The chain employs TRBV24-1 and TRBJ2-1; 7 nucleotides match TRBD1. The CDR3 is 18 residues long. The V segment lost 1 base and the J segment 4 bases; nucleotides outside the gene matches: 12. The germline gives CDR1 KGHDR, CDR2 SFDVKD. CDR3 sequence reads: CATSDFRQGLGGYNEQFF. The DNA for the CDR3 is TGTGCCACCAGTGATTTTCGACAGGGCCTAGGCGGATACAATGAGCAGTTCTTC.

CDR3 in amino acids: CASSLGSGAGETQYF. As DNA, the CDR3 is TGTGCCAGCAGCTTAGGGTCGGGAGCTGGGGAGACCCAGTACTTC. The chain links TRBV7-8 to TRBJ2-5, with D possibly matching TRBD2 (6 bases). Germline V lookup: CDR1 SGHVS, CDR2 FQNEAQ. Trimming left V 1 base short and J 5 bases short, with 14 bases between. The CDR3 is 15 residues long.

This rearrangement joins TRBV5-5 to TRBJ2-3; unclear D gene. The V end was cut by 0 bases, the J end by 4 bases, with 3 bases between. CDR1 and CDR2 from the germline V gene are SGHKS and YYEKEE (reference sequence). This CDR3 has 12 residues. The CDR3, as DNA: TGTGCCAGCAGCTTGGTGCCAGATACGCAGTATTTT. This codes for CASSLVPDTQYF.

V gene TRBV20-1 combines with J gene TRBJ2-1; 9 bases agree with TRBD2. CDR1 is DFQATT, CDR2 SNEGSKA, per germline (reference sequence). V lost 3 bases to trimming and J lost 2 bases; unmatched junction nucleotides: 11. This CDR3 has 17 amino acids. CDR3 sequence (DNA): TGCAGTGCTAGGGGTAGCGGCGGGAGGGTCCCCTACAATGAGCAGTTCTTC. Translated: CSARGSGGRVPYNEQFF.

CDR3 sequence: CSASGTSGSQEQFF. The CDR3 nucleotides read TGCAGTGCTAGCGGGACTAGCGGGAGCCAGGAGCAGTTCTTC. V is TRBV20-1 and J is TRBJ2-1; 14 bases are shared with TRBD2. The germline gives CDR1 DFQATT, CDR2 SNEGSKA (reference sequence). This CDR3 has 14 amino acids. V shed 3 bases, J shed 10 bases, and the junction held 5 bases outside the gene matches.

Points on this clonotype: Mismatch with germline at one junction end may stem from a read error. The chain combines TRBV10-3 with TRBJ2-1, with a weak D call TRBD2 (7 bases). The V gene's germline CDR1 is ENHRY and CDR2 SYGVKD. CDR3 length: 16 amino acids. CDR3 DNA sequence: TGTGTCATCAGTGAGTCGGAGTGGGAGGGGGTGAATGAGCAGTTCTTC. Translated: CVISESEWEGVNEQFF.

The chain uses TRBV20-1 and TRBJ2-3; a possible D gene is TRBD1 (5 bases). V was shortened by 0 bases and J by 2 bases, with 9 bases between the two germline ends. The CDR3 loop spans 14 amino acids. CDR1 is DFQATT and CDR2 is SNEGSKA in the germline V gene (reference sequence). The CDR3 coding sequence is TGCAGTGCTAGAGACAGGGCAACCACAGATACGCAGTATTTT. Its protein product is CSARDRATTDTQYF.

The gene calls are TRBV29-1 and TRBJ2-5, with no clear D. Germline assignment: CDR1 SQVTM and CDR2 ANQGSEA. Trimming cost V 2 bases and J 4 bases, with 8 bases left between them. The CDR3 runs to 12 residues. The CDR3 is CSVEKGSETQYF. For the CDR3, the DNA is TGCAGCGTTGAAAAAGGGTCAGAGACCCAGTACTTC.

This chain joins TRBV7-9 and TRBJ1-2; D is undetermined. Looked up from germline, CDR1 is SEHNR and CDR2 is FQNEAQ (reference sequence). The CDR3 contains 15 residues. Trimming left V 3 bases short and J 4 bases short, with 15 bases between. In nucleotides, the CDR3 is TGTGCCAGCAGCTTCCCTGGGAAGGGCGGCTATGGCTACACCTTC. Protein sequence: CASSFPGKGGYGYTF.

This clonotype was recorded once. The CDR3 here is CASSFQTGDTQYF. CDR3 DNA: TGTGCCAGCAGTTTCCAGACTGGAGATACGCAGTATTTT. The V and J genes are TRBV12-3 or TRBV12-4 and TRBJ2-3; no clear D. V was cut by 3 bases and J by 5 bases, with 9 bases left in between. This CDR3 is built from 13 residues.

This chain uses TRBV5-1 with TRBJ2-3; 8 bases line up with TRBD2. Germline-derived CDR1 and CDR2 are SGHRS and YFSETQ. Trimming at V came to 7 bases and at J to 3 bases, leaving 7 bases not matched to a gene. The length of the CDR3 is 14 residues. This chain's CDR3 is CASRPGLVTDTQYF. DNA for the CDR3: TGCGCCAGCCGGCCGGGACTAGTAACAGATACGCAGTATTTT.

In this sample, this clonotype turned up a few times. V and J are TRBV7-2 and TRBJ2-7; 8 bases are a match to TRBD2. V lost 0 bases, J lost 3 bases, and 1 base stayed unmatched. Per germline, CDR1 SGHTA and CDR2 FQGNSA. The CDR3 runs 14 residues. CDR3 amino acids: CASSLAGTSYEQYF. The CDR3 region has the DNA TGTGCCAGCAGCTTAGCGGGGACTAGCTACGAGCAGTACTTC.

The chain employs TRBV3-1 and TRBJ1-5; possible D gene TRBD1, 6 bases. The V gene lost 0 bases and the J gene lost 6 bases, with 9 bases spanning the gap. CDR1 is LGHDT, CDR2 YNNKEL, per germline (reference sequence). The CDR3 loop spans 14 amino acids. Here the CDR3 reads CASSQETGIQPQHF. CDR3 in DNA: TGTGCCAGCAGCCAAGAAACAGGGATTCAGCCCCAGCATTTT.

This clonotype has more than one count but fewer than ten. The rearrangement joins TRBV20-1 to TRBJ2-1; 7 bases map to TRBD1. The trim removed 2 bases at V and 0 bases at J, leaving 7 bases unmatched. Looked up from germline, CDR1 is DFQATT and CDR2 is SNEGSKA (reference sequence). CDR3 length equals 16 residues. The CDR3 region has the DNA TGCAGTGCTAGACTACCACAGGGGAGCTCCTACAATGAGCAGTTCTTC. Translating gives CSARLPQGSSYNEQFF.

This clonotype appeared once. V gene TRBV7-8 combines with J gene TRBJ1-6; D possibly corresponds to TRBD1 (6 bases). Trimming left V 7 bases short and J 8 bases short, with 12 bases between. The CDR3 contains 13 residues. Germline V CDR1 and CDR2: SGHVS, FQNEAQ. The CDR3 coding sequence is TGTGCCAGCACACAGGGACTATATTCACCCCTCCACTTT. Translated: CASTQGLYSPLHF.

Comment on this clonotype: Sequence at one end of the junction differs from germline and may be a read error. J is TRBJ2-7 and V is TRBV30; D might be TRBD1 (7 bases). Germline lookup yields CDR1 GTSNPN and CDR2 SVGIG (reference sequence). The CDR3 runs 11 residues. CDR3 residues: CAWSGTGDCRF. DNA of the CDR3: TGTGCCTGGAGTGGTACAGGGGACTGCCGGTTC.